What follows are 10 T cell receptor beta chains derived from one specimen sequenced in a study of blood T cell repertoires in COVID-19. Repertoires were generated with immunoSEQ multiplex PCR, while TCRdb's copy carries only in-frame clones and drops some. The sample contains roughly 80,000 clones, around 83% of which appear only once. The sequenced material came from peripheral blood. The receptors originated from a woman aged 55-69 years with acute or convalescent COVID-19.

V is TRBV7-9 and J is TRBJ2-1; tentatively, D is TRBD2 (5 bases). Per the germline V gene, CDR1 is SEHNR and CDR2 is FQNEAQ (reference sequence). This CDR3 has 15 amino acids. Trimming stripped 5 bases from V and 4 bases from J, with 15 bases between. Here the CDR3 reads CASSVGSGNYNEQFF. CDR3 bases: TGTGCCAGCAGCGTAGGGTCGGGGAATTACAATGAGCAGTTCTTC.

The rearrangement uses TRBV3-1 (or the pseudogene TRBV3-2) and TRBJ1-2; D possibly corresponds to TRBD1 (5 bases). CDR1 and CDR2 from the germline V gene are LGHDT and YNNKEL (reference sequence). The CDR3 has 14 amino acids. Trimming cost V 0 bases and J 5 bases, with 10 bases left between them. The CDR3 spells CASSQDFRGYGYTF. CDR3 nucleotide sequence: TGTGCCAGCAGCCAAGATTTCCGGGGGTATGGCTACACCTTC.

This clone was observed a few times. The chain couples TRBV5-5 to TRBJ1-4, with TRBD1 matching 7 bases. The V gene end was trimmed by 0 bases and the J gene end by 0 bases; junction bases not matched to a gene: 5. CDR1 SGHKS and CDR2 YYEKEE come from the germline V gene (reference sequence). The CDR3 is 17 amino acids. This CDR3 is CASSLAGTVATNEKLFF. In DNA form, the CDR3 reads TGTGCCAGCAGCTTGGCCGGGACAGTCGCAACTAATGAAAAACTGTTTTTT.

This sequence joins TRBV6-6 and TRBJ1-1; 8 bases fit TRBD1. With V trimmed by 6 bases and J by 1 base, 10 bases remained unmatched. The CDR3 contains 16 residues. Per germline, CDR1 MNHNY and CDR2 SVGAGI (reference sequence). CDR3 DNA sequence: TGTGCCAGCAGGATCGACAGGGGCGAACAGAACACTGAAGCTTTCTTT. It yields the protein CASRIDRGEQNTEAFF.

A few counts support this clone. This rearrangement joins TRBV19 to TRBJ1-2; D is ambiguous. Germline V gene lookup returns CDR1 LNHDA and CDR2 SQIVND (reference sequence). Trimming left V 3 bases short and J 5 bases short, with 16 bases between. This CDR3 region has 15 residues. For the CDR3, the DNA is TGTGCCAGTAGTATCGGGTCTGCGTTGAGGTATGGCTACACCTTC. Translated, it gives CASSIGSALRYGYTF.

In its sample, this clone was seen a few times. This rearrangement joins TRBV7-2 to TRBJ1-1; a possible D gene is TRBD1 (5 bases). The ends were cut back, 5 bases at V and 4 bases at J, with 14 bases in the middle. This CDR3 is 14 amino acids long. Germline V lookup: CDR1 SGHTA, CDR2 FQGNSA. The CDR3 loop reads CASSLLGGVTEAFF. The CDR3, as DNA: TGTGCCAGCAGCCTACTGGGGGGTGTCACTGAAGCTTTCTTT.

The rearrangement joins TRBV5-4 to TRBJ2-2; 10 nucleotides line up with TRBD1. Germline trimming cut 6 bases from V and 4 bases from J; bases unmatched to any gene: 9. The CDR3 consists of 16 residues. CDR1 is SGHNT, CDR2 YYREEE, per germline (reference sequence). CDR3 sequence reads: CASNQYGQGGTGELFF. In DNA, the CDR3 is TGTGCCAGCAACCAATACGGACAGGGGGGCACCGGGGAGCTGTTTTTT.

The V call is TRBV5-1, the J call TRBJ2-1; 7 bases align to TRBD1. J lost 2 bases, V lost 6 bases, and 8 bases had no gene match. The CDR3 is 15 residues long. CDR1 is SGHRS and CDR2 is YFSETQ in the germline V gene. CDR3: CASTDRGQPYNEQFF. The CDR3 coding sequence is TGCGCCAGCACCGATCGGGGACAGCCCTACAATGAGCAGTTCTTC.

This clone appeared once. One junction end does not reproduce the germline sequence, and a read error may be involved. This rearrangement joins TRBV10-3 to TRBJ1-1; 7 bases agree with TRBD1. Germline V gives CDR1 ENHRY, CDR2 SYGVKD. The CDR3 is 11 amino acids. In DNA form, the CDR3 reads TGTGCCATCAGCAGGACAGGTATCTACCTCTTT. This gives the protein CAISRTGIYLF.

The chain combines TRBV19 with TRBJ2-5; possible D gene TRBD1, 6 bases. The V gene lost 5 bases and the J gene lost 1 base, with 11 bases spanning the gap. The CDR3 consists of 14 residues. CDR1 and CDR2 (germline): LNHDA, SQIVND (reference sequence). The CDR3 here is CASSPGQFQETQYF. CDR3 nucleotides: TGTGCCAGTAGTCCCGGACAGTTCCAAGAGACCCAGTACTTC.